A single sample is the source of the 4 T cell receptor beta chains below, sequenced in a study of tumor-infiltrating lymphocytes in primary liver carcinoma. TCR beta cDNA came from about 500 ng total RNA, primed with a constant-region primer. Libraries covering TCR beta were generated through three nested multiplex PCR rounds (using a slightly modified ARM-PCR). For approximately 11 cycles apiece, the opening two PCR rounds ran with TRBV1-TRBV30 forward primers and a C-beta reverse primer. A single record per CDR3 protein comes from TCRdb applying MiXCR to the multiplex PCR reads. The table has about 200,000 distinct CDR3 sequences, roughly 61% seen once. The source of the blood RNA was unsorted whole blood, and germline DNA was extracted as well. Sequencing was performed on peripheral blood. The receptors were sampled from a woman aged 60-70 years with primary liver carcinoma and hepatitis B virus infection.

A note on this clonotype: A much larger clone differs by one base, so this may be a read error. This chain uses TRBV29-1 with TRBJ1-1, with TRBD1 matching 7 bases. The CDR3 sequence is 13 residues long. The V gene end was trimmed by 6 bases and the J gene end by 0 bases; junction bases not matched to a gene: 4. The germline gives CDR1 SQVTM, CDR2 ANQGSEA. The CDR3 DNA reads as TGCAGCGTGCTCGGGACAGTGAACACTGAAGCTTTCTTT. It codes for CSVLGTVNTEAFF.

To note about this clonotype: The junction and the germline gene differ at one end; a read error may be behind it. The chain employs TRBV11-2 and TRBJ2-3; D uncertain. CDR1 and CDR2 (germline): SGHAT, FQNNGV. The CDR3 is 12 amino acids. CDR3 DNA sequence: TGTGCCGGCAGCCCCCGGGCGTATACGCAGTATTTT. Translation gives CAGSPRAYTQYF.

About this clonotype: A read error may explain this, as a much larger clone is one base away. The chain links TRBV6-5 to TRBJ2-7; 10 bases line up with TRBD2. Trimming removed 0 bases from V and 3 bases from J; junction bases left unmatched: 2. The CDR3 is 15 amino acids. Germline-derived CDR1 and CDR2 are MNHEY and SVGAGI. The CDR3 DNA is TGTGCCAGCAGTTACTCTAGGACTAGCGGCTACGAGCAGTACTTC. Its translation is CASSYSRTSGYEQYF.

This chain's CDR3 is CASSSWTSGDYEQYF. The CDR3 DNA is TGTGCCAGCAGCTCATGGACTAGCGGAGACTACGAGCAGTACTTC. The rearrangement joins TRBV7-9 to TRBJ2-7, with TRBD2 matching over 10 bases. V lost 4 bases, J lost 3 bases, and 6 bases stayed unmatched. The length of the CDR3 is 15 residues. Germline loops: CDR1 SEHNR, CDR2 FQNEAQ (reference sequence).